The entry that follows covers one T cell receptor beta chain sequence. These data belong to a study of beta chain features in type 1 diabetes. As every portion of the isolated RNA was reverse transcribed, the sequencing read expressed TCRB transcripts. Sequenced by immunoSEQ multiplex PCR; TCRdb stores in-frame clones only, minus some. Here the sample spans around 280,000 clones, about 7.8% being singletons. The receptor was isolated from a woman between 18 and 29 years old in good health. Sequencing was done on a sample of central memory CD4+ T cells from blood.

The CDR3 nucleotides are TGTGCCAGCAGCCAGGTATCTGGGAGAAAGGTTCCAGATACGCAGTATTTT. It yields the protein CASSQVSGRKVPDTQYF. This chain joins TRBV5-4 and TRBJ2-3; tentatively, D is TRBD2 (5 bases). Trimming left V 4 bases short and J 4 bases short, with 22 bases between. This CDR3 has 17 residues. In germline, CDR1 is SGHNT, CDR2 YYREEE (reference sequence).